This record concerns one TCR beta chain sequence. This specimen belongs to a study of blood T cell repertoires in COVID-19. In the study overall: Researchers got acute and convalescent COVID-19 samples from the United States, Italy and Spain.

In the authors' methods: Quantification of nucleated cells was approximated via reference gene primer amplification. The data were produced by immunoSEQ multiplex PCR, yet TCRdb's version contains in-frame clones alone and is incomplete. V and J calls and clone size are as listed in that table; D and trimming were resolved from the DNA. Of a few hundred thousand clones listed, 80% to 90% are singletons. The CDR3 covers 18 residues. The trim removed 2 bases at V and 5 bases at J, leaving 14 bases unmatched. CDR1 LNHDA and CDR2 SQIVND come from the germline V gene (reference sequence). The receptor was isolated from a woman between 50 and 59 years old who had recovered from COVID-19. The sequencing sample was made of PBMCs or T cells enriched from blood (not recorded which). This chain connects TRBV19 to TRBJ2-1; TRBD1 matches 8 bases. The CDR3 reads CASSIFIVAGGRDNEQFF. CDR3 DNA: TGTGCCAGTAGTATATTTATTGTTGCAGGGGGCCGAGACAATGAGCAGTTCTTC. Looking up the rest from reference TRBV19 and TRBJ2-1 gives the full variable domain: DGGITQSPKYLFRKEGQNVTLSCEQNLNHDAMYWYRQDPGQGLRLIYYSQIVNDFQKGDIAEGYSVSREKKESFPLTVTSAQKNPTAFYLCASSIFIVAGGRDNEQFFGPGTRLTVL.